These T cell receptor beta chains were read from a single sample in a study of OX40 agonist ivuxolimab in advanced cancers. Some clones are missing from TCRdb's copy, which holds only in-frame ones; the method was immunoSEQ multiplex PCR. The table includes around 70,000 clones, roughly 80% detected once. The specimen comprised CD4+ or CD8+ T cells sorted from blood, sampled in a trial of the OX40 agonist ivuxolimab. The receptors were gathered from an adult with an advanced solid tumor such as melanoma, head and neck, liver or kidney cancer. Both conserved end residues are part of each CDR3.

v_call	j_call	cdr3_aa
TRBV15	TRBJ1-2	CATSRDYGAGGGYTF
TRBV4-1	TRBJ2-1	CASSRDRQGGYNEQFF
TRBV5-1	TRBJ1-4	CASSLEGGANEKLFF
TRBV5-6	TRBJ2-1	CASSITRTGVSYNEQFF
TRBV5-4	TRBJ2-5	CASSLVGSGRGRPQYF
TRBV28	TRBJ1-2	CASSGRTGVYGYTF
TRBV18	TRBJ2-3	CASSPGGTFSTDTQYF
TRBV9	TRBJ2-3	CASSVATNLNTDTQYF
TRBV6-4	TRBJ2-3	CASSDSGDTQYF
TRBV6-5	TRBJ2-1	CASTHNNEQFF
TRBV28	TRBJ1-1	CASSLSSLVMNTEAFF
TRBV2	TRBJ2-1	CASSGPGQASEQFF
TRBV19	TRBJ1-2	CASSGTGQSYGYTF